This T cell receptor beta chain was identified in a study of technical replicates of blood from a handful of donors. Germline CDR1 and CDR2: SGHNT and YENEEA. Trimming cost V 5 bases and J 5 bases, with 10 bases left between them. The CDR3 consists of 12 residues. Produced via immunoSEQ multiplex PCR; TCRdb's table is partial and in-frame only. The sample contains around 65,000 clones, around 87% of which appear only once. This receptor was obtained from a human donor in good health. Some clones in this sample may be carry-over from other donors' samples. The chain joins TRBV11-3 to TRBJ2-7, with a tentative D call TRBD2 (5 bases). Sequenced sample: PBMCs. The CDR3 nucleotides are TGTGCCAGCAGCCCTACGGGGAACGAGCAGTACTTC. Protein sequence: CASSPTGNEQYF.